A selection of T cell receptor beta chains follows, all from one sample in a study of cytomegalovirus exposure and HLA in healthy donors. Data came from immunoSEQ multiplex PCR; TCRdb stores just in-frame clones and leaves some out. The sample consists of around 150,000 clones, 65% to 80% of them appearing once. Material for sequencing was PBMCs. The source is a female donor in good health and CMV-seronegative. Both conserved end residues are trimmed from each CDR3. Fields, in order: V gene, J gene, CDR3 protein.

v_call: TRBV7-8; j_call: TRBJ1-1; cdr3_aa: ASSLSGNTEAF
v_call: TRBV7-6; j_call: TRBJ2-7; cdr3_aa: ASSLSYPTSGGNYEQY
v_call: TRBV9; j_call: TRBJ2-1; cdr3_aa: ASSARLAAYNEQF
v_call: TRBV18; j_call: TRBJ1-4; cdr3_aa: ASSPQQGDTNEKLF
v_call: TRBV4-2; j_call: TRBJ2-7; cdr3_aa: ASSQAIQERSYEQY
v_call: TRBV30; j_call: TRBJ1-5; cdr3_aa: AWSGGTGIQPQH
v_call: TRBV6-5; j_call: TRBJ1-1; cdr3_aa: ASSRTGDTEAF
v_call: TRBV7-6; j_call: TRBJ1-1; cdr3_aa: ASMGREGALTEAF
v_call: TRBV15; j_call: TRBJ2-3; cdr3_aa: ATSRDLYRTDTQY
v_call: TRBV6-5; j_call: TRBJ1-1; cdr3_aa: ASSYSGRNTEAF
v_call: TRBV13; j_call: TRBJ2-1; cdr3_aa: ASSSRTGYGQYNEQF
v_call: TRBV2; j_call: TRBJ2-4; cdr3_aa: ASRQTSGSTLAKNIQY
v_call: TRBV6-1; j_call: TRBJ2-7; cdr3_aa: ASNFPRGQNYEQY
v_call: TRBV15; j_call: TRBJ1-5; cdr3_aa: ATSKDRGYSNQPQH
v_call: TRBV7-9; j_call: TRBJ1-1; cdr3_aa: ASSLAAAPGEAF
v_call: TRBV4-2; j_call: TRBJ2-7; cdr3_aa: ASSQGTGGFDEQY
v_call: TRBV9; j_call: TRBJ2-2; cdr3_aa: ASSVPGTGDVNTGELF
v_call: TRBV30; j_call: TRBJ1-4; cdr3_aa: AWSVRGMGRPIPNEKLF
v_call: TRBV2; j_call: TRBJ1-2; cdr3_aa: ASSDRSGANYGYT
v_call: TRBV19; j_call: TRBJ1-6; cdr3_aa: ASTPGDYNSPLH
v_call: TRBV10-3; j_call: TRBJ1-1; cdr3_aa: AISDGGKAF
v_call: TRBV4-1; j_call: TRBJ2-6; cdr3_aa: ASSQTSPGSSGANVLT
v_call: TRBV5-1; j_call: TRBJ2-5; cdr3_aa: ASSLEGGGETQY
v_call: TRBV5-6; j_call: TRBJ1-2; cdr3_aa: ASSLARAYYGYT
v_call: TRBV6-1; j_call: TRBJ2-1; cdr3_aa: ASREPYNEQF
v_call: TRBV2; j_call: TRBJ2-3; cdr3_aa: ASSDEWGGITDTQY
v_call: TRBV6-5; j_call: TRBJ1-1; cdr3_aa: ASSSSGQLNTEAF
v_call: TRBV4-2; j_call: TRBJ1-1; cdr3_aa: ASSQERGLAF
v_call: TRBV7-8; j_call: TRBJ2-5; cdr3_aa: ASSSGGRETQY
v_call: TRBV5-1; j_call: TRBJ2-1; cdr3_aa: ASSLEGQGYNEQF